This is a list of T cell receptor beta chains from one sample in a study of glioma-infiltrating T cells. One entry per CDR3 protein results from TCRdb running MiXCR on the multiplex PCR reads. The table lists about 190,000 distinct CDR3 sequences, roughly 32% of them singletons, with around 21% in the top ten. The sequenced sample was glioma tissue, nonneoplastic brain tissue, or PBMCs (not recorded which). All receptors come from a human donor with low-grade glioma or glioblastoma, undergoing nonglioma brain surgery, or in good health (not recorded which). Both conserved end residues are part of each CDR3. A D gene is named only where the DNA matches it firmly. Part of the rows lack a size; the others show once, few, many or a class for expanded clones.

TRBJ1-4 | . | . | TRBV3-1 | TGTGCCAGAAGCCAGGGCAGCACAAATGAAAAACTGTTTTTT | CARSQGSTNEKLFF
TRBJ2-4 | . | . | TRBV6-1 | TGTGCCATCAGTGAGTCGATGATTGTCGCCAAAAACATTCAGTACTTC | CAISESMIVAKNIQYF
TRBJ2-7 | TRBD2 | many | TRBV15 | TGTGCCACCAGCAGAGACCCGAGGACTAGCGGGAGACGCGAGCAGTACTTC | CATSRDPRTSGRREQYF
TRBJ2-3 | TRBD2 | many | TRBV7-2 | TGTGCCAGCAGCTTACAGGGGACTAGTGGCACAGATACGCAGTATTTT | CASSLQGTSGTDTQYF
TRBJ2-7 | TRBD1 | . | TRBV5-4 | TGTGCCAGTCAGACAGGGTTCGCGGAGCAGTACTTC | CASQTGFAEQYF
TRBJ1-5 | TRBD1 | . | TRBV29-1 | TGCAGCGTTGACGACAGGGGGTGCTTTCGTCAGCCCCAGCATTTT | CSVDDRGCFRQPQHF
TRBJ2-5 | . | many | TRBV4-1 | TGCGCCAGCAGCCCTGAAGACCAAGAGACCCAGTACTTC | CASSPEDQETQYF
TRBJ2-3 | TRBD1 | many | TRBV24-1 | TGTGCCACCAGTGATCGGACAGGGGACTACACAGATACGCAGTATTTT | CATSDRTGDYTDTQYF
TRBJ2-7 | . | many | TRBV3-1 | TGTGCCAGCAGCCTCAGAAGGGACGAGCAGTACTTC | CASSLRRDEQYF
TRBJ2-1 | TRBD2 | many | TRBV4-1 | TGCGCCAGCAGCCAAGACACGGGAGGGCCGAGGAATGAGCAGTTCTTC | CASSQDTGGPRNEQFF
TRBJ2-3 | TRBD1 | many | TRBV27 | TGTGCCAGCAGCTCCACGAGGGGGCTAAATACGCAGTATTTT | CASSSTRGLNTQYF
TRBJ1-1 | TRBD1 | many | TRBV19 | TGTGCCAGTAGATGGGGACAGCTGAACACTGAAGCTTTCTTT | CASRWGQLNTEAFF
TRBJ1-1 | TRBD1 | . | TRBV5-1 | TGCGCCAGAAGCTTGTCCCTCTGGACAGGGGGGACTGAAGCTTTCTTT | CARSLSLWTGGTEAFF
TRBJ1-2 | TRBD1 | many | TRBV5-4 | TGTGCCAGCAGAACCTGGACAGGGAACTATGGCTACACCTTC | CASRTWTGNYGYTF
TRBJ2-3 | . | many | TRBV27 | TGTGCCACCGCCCACGGTCCCACAGATACGCAGTATTTT | CATAHGPTDTQYF
TRBJ2-7 | . | many | TRBV6-1 | TGTGCCAGCAGAAGAGGCGGACTTACCTACGAGCAGTACTTC | CASRRGGLTYEQYF
TRBJ2-2 | . | . | TRBV19 | TGTGCCAGTAGTATGGGACTCCGTCGAGGGACCGGGGAGCTGCTTTTT | CASSMGLRRGTGELLF
TRBJ2-3 | TRBD2 | few | TRBV30 | TGTGCCTGGAGTGTCGGACTAGCGGGAGGGCCCACAGATACGCAGTATTTT | CAWSVGLAGGPTDTQYF
TRBJ1-1 | . | . | TRBV19 | TGTGCCAGTAGTATAGATCTCTCCGTCGGGCAGAACACTGAAGCTTTCTTT | CASSIDLSVGQNTEAFF
TRBJ2-7 | . | . | TRBV3-1 | TGTGCCAGCAGCCCCAGGCAGGCCGAGGGGGAGACCAAGTACTTC | CASSPRQAEGETKYF
TRBJ2-1 | TRBD1 | many | TRBV28 | TGTGCCAGCAGTCCAGGACAGGCGAACTACAATGAGCAGTTCTTC | CASSPGQANYNEQFF
TRBJ1-6 | . | . | TRBV4-2 | TGTGCCAGCAGCCAAGAGGGGACGGGATATTCACCCCTCCACTTT | CASSQEGTGYSPLHF
TRBJ2-3 | . | . | TRBV5-1 | TGCGCCAGCAGCTTGGGGCCGGGTTACCCCACAGATACGCAGTATTTT | CASSLGPGYPTDTQYF
TRBJ2-5 | . | many | TRBV5-6 | TGTGCCAGCAGCTTATCCGGGGGAGAGACCCAGTACTTC | CASSLSGGETQYF
TRBJ2-1 | . | many | TRBV20-1 | TGCAGTGCTAGAGGGAGCCCCTACAATGAGCAGTTCTTC | CSARGSPYNEQFF
TRBJ2-7 | TRBD1 | many | TRBV6-8 | TGTGCCAGCAGTCCCCGGGACAGGGGGCCACACTACGAGCAGTACTTC | CASSPRDRGPHYEQYF
TRBJ1-5 | . | many | TRBV4-1 | TGCGCCAGCAGCGGGGGGGGAAGAAATCAGCCCCAGCATTTT | CASSGGGRNQPQHF
TRBJ2-7 | . | many | TRBV2 | TGTGCCAGCAGGTTTCGGGTTACAACCTACGAGCAGTACTTC | CASRFRVTTYEQYF
TRBJ1-1 | . | many | TRBV20-1 | TGCAGTGCGCCGGACAGCTCTGTGAACACTGAAGCTTTCTTT | CSAPDSSVNTEAFF
TRBJ1-5 | . | many | TRBV7-9 | TGTGCCAGCAGCCCGGGTACCACGAACCCCCAGCCCCAGCATTTT | CASSPGTTNPQPQHF
TRBJ1-3 | TRBD1 | . | TRBV4-3 | TGCGCCAGCAGCCTTGCCGGGACAGGGGGAAACACCATATATTTT | CASSLAGTGGNTIYF
TRBJ1-4 | . | . | TRBV11-2 | TGTGCCAGCAGCTTATGGGGGACAAGGCGTGAAAAACTGTTTTTT | CASSLWGTRREKLFF
TRBJ1-1 | . | many | TRBV4-1 | TGCGCCAGCAGCCACGAATCGGGACTTACGATGCAGAACACTGAAGCTTTCTTT | CASSHESGLTMQNTEAFF
TRBJ2-1 | TRBD1 | . | TRBV5-6 | TGTGCCAGCAGCTTACTGACAGGGGCGGACGAGCAGTTCTTC | CASSLLTGADEQFF
TRBJ1-1 | TRBD1 | . | TRBV28 | TGTGCCAGCAGAGAGGGGGACAGGGGATCGGGCACTGAAGCTTTCTTT | CASREGDRGSGTEAFF
TRBJ2-2 | . | . | TRBV30 | TGTGCCTGGAGTGTAAACTTCAACACCGGGGAGCTGTTTTTT | CAWSVNFNTGELFF
TRBJ2-1 | TRBD2 | . | TRBV20-1 | TGCAGTGCTGGGACTAGCGGGGCCAATGAGCAGTTCTTC | CSAGTSGANEQFF
TRBJ2-3 | TRBD2 | many | TRBV7-9 | TGTGCCAGCAGCCTTAGCGGGAGAATAGATACGCAGTATTTT | CASSLSGRIDTQYF
TRBJ2-3 | . | many | TRBV10-3 | TGTGCCATCAGCGATAGGGCAGATACGCAGTATTTT | CAISDRADTQYF
TRBJ2-1 | . | . | TRBV7-3 | TGTGCCAGCAGCCCAGGTGGGGGCCGCTCCTACAATGAGCAGTTCTTC | CASSPGGGRSYNEQFF
TRBJ1-5 | . | few | TRBV12-5 | TGTGCTAGTGCCCCTGGGGATCAGCCCCAGCATTTT | CASAPGDQPQHF
TRBJ2-5 | TRBD2 | many | TRBV4-1 | TGCGCCAGCAGCCAGGGACTAGCGGAACAAGAGACCCAGTACTTC | CASSQGLAEQETQYF
TRBJ1-2 | TRBD1 | many | TRBV7-2 | TGTGCCAGCAGCCCCCAAGGGGGCGGCTACACCTTC | CASSPQGGGYTF
TRBJ1-6 | . | once | TRBV7-8 | TGTGCCAGCATCTTAGATGTGAGTAATTCACCCCTCCACTTT | CASILDVSNSPLHF
TRBJ2-1 | TRBD2 | once | TRBV20-1 | TGCAGTGCCGAGCGGCTAGCGGGGAGCTCCTACAATGAGCAGTTCTTC | CSAERLAGSSYNEQFF
TRBJ2-6 | . | few | TRBV20-1 | TGCAGTGCTAAGGGGGGGGGGACACAAAACTCTGGGGCCAACGTCCTGACTTTC | CSAKGGGTQNSGANVLTF
TRBJ2-6 | . | . | TRBV2 | TGTGCCAGCATGTTAAGGCAACCAGGGTCCAACGTCCTGACTTTC | CASMLRQPGSNVLTF
TRBJ2-3 | . | . | TRBV29-1 | TGCAGCGTTGACAGGGATAGTGGTACAGATACGCAGTATTTT | CSVDRDSGTDTQYF